This T cell receptor beta chain originates from a study of T cell changes during pregnancy in multiple sclerosis. The V and J ends lost 2 bases and 2 bases respectively, with 8 bases between them. Germline loops: CDR1 SGDLS, CDR2 YYNGEE. This CDR3 contains 14 residues. Sequencing used immunoSEQ multiplex PCR; TCRdb keeps in-frame clones, though not all of them. The sample includes approximately 41,000 clones, about 94% of them seen just once. V gene TRBV9 combines with J gene TRBJ2-1; possible D gene TRBD2, 5 bases. This clonotype originated in a female donor with multiple sclerosis, enrolled in a pregnancy study. The sequences come from CD4+ T cells from peripheral blood mononuclear cells, collected in the second trimester of pregnancy. CDR3 in DNA: TGTGCCAGCAGCGTCGGGGATGCCTACAATGAGCAGTTCTTC. Translated, it gives CASSVGDAYNEQFF.